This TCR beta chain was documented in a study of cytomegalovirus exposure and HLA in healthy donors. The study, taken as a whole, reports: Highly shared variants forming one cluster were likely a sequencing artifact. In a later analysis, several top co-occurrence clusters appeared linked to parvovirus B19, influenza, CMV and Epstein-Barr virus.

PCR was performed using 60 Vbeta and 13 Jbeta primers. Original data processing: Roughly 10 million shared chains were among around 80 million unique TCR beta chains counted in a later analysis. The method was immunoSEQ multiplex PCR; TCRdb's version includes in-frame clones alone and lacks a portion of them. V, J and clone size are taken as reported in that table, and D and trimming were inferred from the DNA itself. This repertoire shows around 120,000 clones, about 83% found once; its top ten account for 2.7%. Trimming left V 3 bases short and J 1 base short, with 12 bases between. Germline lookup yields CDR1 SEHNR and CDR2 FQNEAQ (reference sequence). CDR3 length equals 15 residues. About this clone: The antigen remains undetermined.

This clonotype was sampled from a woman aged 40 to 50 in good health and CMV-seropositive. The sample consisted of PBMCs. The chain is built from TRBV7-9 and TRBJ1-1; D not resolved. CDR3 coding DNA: TGTGCCAGCAGCTTCTCTGTAACTAGGAACACTGAAGCTTTCTTT. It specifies CASSFSVTRNTEAFF.